This record covers a single T cell receptor (beta chain). Its antigen is undetermined. The data were obtained in a study of T cells in Graves' hyperthyroidism and ophthalmopathy. About the research overall: Upon initial diagnosis and before any treatment, peripheral blood was collected. Study-level findings and limits: Peripheral blood also featured most of the thyroid clonotypes expanded above 0.001.

Amplified regions were TCR beta CDR3 sequences from RNA transcripts. Using the HTBI primer set, a first-round RT-PCR was run on the TCR CDR3. TCRdb re-called the multiplex PCR reads with MiXCR, one entry per CDR3 protein. Of roughly 740,000 distinct CDR3 sequences listed, roughly 15% are singletons. Uncontrolled infection, other autoimmune disease, pregnancy or lactation barred patients from enrollment. The receptor's source is a man aged 18 to 29 with Graves' hyperthyroidism. The sample was blood.

CDR3 in DNA: TGCAGTGCCCCCGGGGACGGCCACTACGAGCAGTACTTC. Amino acid sequence: CSAPGDGHYEQYF. J is TRBJ2-7 and V is TRBV20-1, with D perhaps assigned TRBD1 or TRBD2 (5 bases each). Germline V gene data show CDR1 as DFQATT and CDR2 as SNEGSKA (reference sequence). The CDR3 has 13 amino acids. The V and J ends lost 6 bases and 3 bases respectively, with 15 bases between them.